The rows below give T cell receptor beta chains drawn from one sample of a study of blood T cell repertoires in COVID-19. Some clones are missing from TCRdb's copy, which holds only in-frame ones; the method was immunoSEQ multiplex PCR. The sample yields roughly 200,000 clones, roughly 80% seen once. What was sequenced was peripheral blood. The source is a man in his forties or fifties who had recovered from COVID-19. The CDR3 runs from the conserved cysteine through the conserved F or W. Each record gives: CDR3 DNA, CDR3 protein, J gene, clone size, D gene, V gene. A D gene is named only where the DNA matches it firmly. Clone size is given for some rows only: seen once, a few or many times, or a class if the clone is expanded.

TGTGCCAGCAGCCCTAGCGTGCCGGGCAAAAACATTCAGTACTTC,CASSPSVPGKNIQYF,TRBJ2-4,.,.,TRBV3-1/TRBV3-2
TGTGCCAGCTCACCACAGTCAGGGGCAAGCGGAAACACCATATATTTT,CASSPQSGASGNTIYF,TRBJ1-3,.,.,TRBV18
TGTGCCAGCAGCTTCAAATCTAGTAATGAAAAACTGTTTTTT,CASSFKSSNEKLFF,TRBJ1-4,.,.,TRBV7-9
TGCGCCAGCAGCCACGGACAGGGAGGTGTAGCTTTCTTT,CASSHGQGGVAFF,TRBJ1-1,.,TRBD1,TRBV5-1
TGTGCCAGCTCACCGGATCTTGAGGGTGAGCAGTACTTC,CASSPDLEGEQYF,TRBJ2-7,once,.,TRBV18
TGTGCCAGCAGCGGCGGGAGGGCCGGCGAGCAGTACTTC,CASSGGRAGEQYF,TRBJ2-7,.,TRBD2,TRBV9
TGTGCCAGTAGCACCTGGGGGCCGGGTCAGCCCCAGCATTTT,CASSTWGPGQPQHF,TRBJ1-5,.,.,TRBV19
TGTGCCAGTGCCGGGACAGAAGGTGAGGGCTACACCTTC,CASAGTEGEGYTF,TRBJ1-2,.,TRBD1,TRBV25-1
TGTGCCACCAGTCCGACCGGAGGCACGGGGGAAAAACTGTTTTTT,CATSPTGGTGEKLFF,TRBJ1-4,.,.,TRBV15
TGCAGCGCCCCGGGACAGATGACAGGGGACACTGAAGCTTTCTTT,CSAPGQMTGDTEAFF,TRBJ1-1,.,TRBD1,TRBV29-1
TGTGCCAGCAGCTTGGGTAGGGGACTAGCGGGAGTTAACATTCAGTACTTC,CASSLGRGLAGVNIQYF,TRBJ2-4,.,TRBD2,TRBV5-8
TGTGTCAGCTACGGGACAACTAATGAAAAACTGTTTTTT,CVSYGTTNEKLFF,TRBJ1-4,.,.,TRBV28
TGTGCCTGGAGTTCATCTGGGGCCAACGTCCTGACTTTC,CAWSSSGANVLTF,TRBJ2-6,.,.,TRBV30
TGTGCCAGCAGCGTAGCGGGGACAGGGTCCGTTTACGAGCAGTACTTC,CASSVAGTGSVYEQYF,TRBJ2-7,.,TRBD1,TRBV9
TGCAGCGTTGGGGGACAGGGGGCGCTACACGAGCAGTACTTC,CSVGGQGALHEQYF,TRBJ2-7,.,TRBD1,TRBV29-1
TGTGCCAGCAGTGAACTAAGACTGGCCGCCGAGCAGTACTTC,CASSELRLAAEQYF,TRBJ2-7,.,.,TRBV2
TGTGCCAGCTCACCGACTAGCGCCGCCTACAATGAGCAGTTCTTC,CASSPTSAAYNEQFF,TRBJ2-1,.,TRBD2,TRBV18
TGTGCCAGCAGTCCATTAGCGGGACGGACAGATACGCAGTATTTT,CASSPLAGRTDTQYF,TRBJ2-3,.,TRBD2,TRBV11-3
TGCAGCGTGGGGACAGGGGGCTTCAGTGGAGAAAAACTGTTTTTT,CSVGTGGFSGEKLFF,TRBJ1-4,.,TRBD1,TRBV29-1
TGTGCCAGCAGTAACACCTACGAGCAGTACTTC,CASSNTYEQYF,TRBJ2-7,once,.,TRBV6-5
TGTGCCAGCAGCTCTCAAAACCGGACAGGTAAAAGAGGTACGCAGTATTTT,CASSSQNRTGKRGTQYF,TRBJ2-3,.,TRBD1,TRBV7-9
TGTGCCAGCAGTTACTCTAGCGGGACCCAGTACTTC,CASSYSSGTQYF,TRBJ2-5,.,.,TRBV6-5
TGTGCCAGCAGTCAAGGGACAGGGGCCACCTACGAGCAGTACTTC,CASSQGTGATYEQYF,TRBJ2-7,.,TRBD1,TRBV27
TGTGCCAGCAGCGAAACATCACTAGCGGGGGGTAACACCGGGGAGCTGTTTTTT,CASSETSLAGGNTGELFF,TRBJ2-2,.,TRBD2,TRBV9
TGTGCCAGCAGCTTAGGGGACAGAAGCAACTTC,CASSLGDRSNF,TRBJ2-7,.,TRBD1,TRBV5-6
TGTGCCAGCAGTTATGGACAGGTGCGGGAGCAGTACTTC,CASSYGQVREQYF,TRBJ2-7,.,TRBD1,TRBV6-2/TRBV6-3
TGTGCCAGCAGCCCAGGACAGGGCGATACGCAGTATTTT,CASSPGQGDTQYF,TRBJ2-3,.,TRBD1,TRBV11-3
TGTGCCAGCAGCGTAGGGGTAGGGGGCTATTTGGGAGAGACCCAGTACTTC,CASSVGVGGYLGETQYF,TRBJ2-5,.,TRBD1,TRBV9
TGTGCCAGCAGCCCACAGGGTTGGGGCACCGGGGAGCTGTTTTTT,CASSPQGWGTGELFF,TRBJ2-2,.,.,TRBV2
TGTGCCAGTAGTACTAGCGGGAGCGAGCAGTACTTC,CASSTSGSEQYF,TRBJ2-7,.,TRBD2,TRBV19
TGTGCCAGCAGTTTAGTGGGCGCAACTAATGAAAAACTGTTTTTT,CASSLVGATNEKLFF,TRBJ1-4,.,.,TRBV28
TGTGCCAGCAGCCCGACAGGGAAGTCCTACGAGCAGTACTTC,CASSPTGKSYEQYF,TRBJ2-7,.,TRBD1,TRBV28
TGTGCCAGCAGCCAAGATAACAGGGAAGAGACCCAGTACTTC,CASSQDNREETQYF,TRBJ2-5,.,.,TRBV3-1/TRBV3-2
TGTGCCAGCAGCGTGGGACAGGGAGCCGTTCATTCACCCCTCCACTTT,CASSVGQGAVHSPLHF,TRBJ1-6,.,TRBD1,TRBV7-8
TGTGCCAGCTCACAGGACAGGGGGCGCGTCCAAGGCTACACCTTC,CASSQDRGRVQGYTF,TRBJ1-2,.,TRBD1,TRBV18
TGCGCCAGCAGCCAGGGGAATCAGCCCCAGCATTTT,CASSQGNQPQHF,TRBJ1-5,few,.,TRBV10-2
TGTGCCACCAGTGATTTGTCGACAGGAGTCAATCAGCCCCAGCATTTT,CATSDLSTGVNQPQHF,TRBJ1-5,.,.,TRBV24-1
TGTGCCAGCAGTCCAGGGCTTTCGCACACTGAAGCTTTCTTT,CASSPGLSHTEAFF,TRBJ1-1,.,.,TRBV2
TGTGCCAGCAGCCCAGGGACTAGCACAGATACGCAGTATTTT,CASSPGTSTDTQYF,TRBJ2-3,.,.,TRBV7-6